The clone carrying this T cell receptor beta chain was picked up many times. Its target is not known. These data come from a study of CD8 T cells in ankylosing spondylitis. Whole-study results and caveats: A TCR beta motif of 8 or 9 highly homologous variants appeared characteristic of ankylosing spondylitis blood.

From germline, CDR1 is MDHEN and CDR2 SYDVKM. The CDR3 runs to 16 residues. Trimming left V 6 bases short and J 2 bases short, with 17 bases between. TCRdb redid the calling of the 5' RACE reads with MiXCR, one entry per CDR3 protein. The sample holds about 510,000 distinct CDR3 sequences, about 5% seen once. Sequencing input: blood, either unsorted or a sorted T cell fraction (not recorded which). This sequence joins TRBV28 and TRBJ2-1, with D uncertain. The clonotype was recovered from a male donor with ankylosing spondylitis. The CDR3 reads CASRRNVGLAYNEQFF. DNA for the CDR3: TGTGCCAGCAGACGCAATGTGGGATTGGCCTACAATGAGCAGTTCTTC. The whole variable domain, remainder taken from reference TRBV28 and TRBJ2-1, is DVKVTQSSRYLVKRTGEKVFLECVQDMDHENMFWYRQDPGLGLRLIYFSYDVKMKEKGDIPEGYSVSREKKERFSLILESASTNQTSMYLCASRRNVGLAYNEQFFGPGTRLTVL.